These T cell receptor beta chains were read from a single sample in a study of blood T cells in healthy people across ages. TCRdb recomputed calls from the 5' RACE reads with MiXCR, one row per CDR3 protein. The sample lists 1.4 million or so distinct CDR3 sequences; 42% were seen once. The sample was blood. Receptors were obtained from a woman in her late teens or twenties in good health. Each CDR3 is given with its conserved first and last residue. Each record gives: V gene, D gene, clone size, J gene, CDR3 protein, CDR3 DNA. D genes are given only for firm matches. Size is stated for part of the rows, as once, few or many counts, or as a class when the clone is expanded.

TRBV6-6,NA,NA,TRBJ1-3,CASTWDGASGNTIYF,TGTGCCAGCACCTGGGACGGGGCCTCTGGAAACACCATATATTTT
TRBV7-9,TRBD1,NA,TRBJ1-1,CASCRDRSNTEAFF,TGTGCCAGTTGCCGGGACAGGTCGAACACTGAAGCTTTCTTT
TRBV27,NA,few,TRBJ1-4,CASSLALTNEKLFF,TGTGCCAGCAGTTTAGCACTAACTAATGAAAAACTGTTTTTT
TRBV27,NA,NA,TRBJ1-2,CASSLRQPANYGYTF,TGTGCCAGCAGTTTAAGACAACCTGCTAACTATGGCTACACCTTC
TRBV7-6,TRBD2,once,TRBJ2-2,CASSTVAGESTGELFF,TGTGCCAGCAGCACCGTAGCGGGGGAGAGCACCGGGGAGCTGTTTTTT
TRBV12-3/TRBV12-4,TRBD1,few,TRBJ1-1,CASSPTGGASEAFF,TGTGCCAGCAGTCCTACAGGGGGCGCGTCTGAAGCTTTCTTT
TRBV20-1,NA,NA,TRBJ2-1,CSANGHSDSYNEQFF,TGCAGTGCTAACGGTCACTCCGACAGCTACAATGAGCAGTTCTTC
TRBV4-3,NA,NA,TRBJ2-7,CASSQAGTTSDEQYF,TGCGCCAGCAGCCAGGCCGGGACAACCTCCGACGAGCAGTACTTC
TRBV11-2,NA,NA,TRBJ2-7,CASRPSGFVYEQYF,TGTGCCAGCAGACCGAGCGGGTTCGTCTACGAGCAGTACTTC
TRBV27,NA,NA,TRBJ2-7,CASSLRRGGPYEQYF,TGTGCCAGCAGTTTAAGAAGGGGGGGCCCCTACGAGCAGTACTTC
TRBV9,TRBD1,few,TRBJ2-1,CASSAAGTGVNEQFF,TGTGCCAGCAGCGCTGCCGGGACAGGAGTAAATGAGCAGTTCTTC
TRBV29-1,NA,NA,TRBJ2-7,CSAHSSGEQYF,TGTAGCGCCCACTCCTCGGGCGAGCAGTACTTC
TRBV5-1,NA,NA,TRBJ2-2,CASSLVGDVSGELFF,TGCGCCAGCAGCTTGGTTGGGGATGTGTCCGGGGAGCTGTTTTTT
TRBV11-2,TRBD2,many,TRBJ2-1,CASSPYWAGGVYDEQFF,TGTGCCAGCAGCCCCTATTGGGCGGGGGGAGTCTACGATGAGCAGTTCTTC
TRBV24-1,NA,once,TRBJ2-5,CATSDSIRETQYF,TGTGCCACCAGTGACTCAATCCGAGAGACCCAGTACTTC
TRBV28,NA,few,TRBJ2-7,CASSLYRTPSSYEQYF,TGTGCCAGCAGTTTGTATAGGACGCCGAGCTCCTACGAGCAGTACTTC
TRBV5-1,NA,few,TRBJ2-1,CASGGQSYNEQFF,TGCGCCAGCGGTGGACAGAGCTACAATGAGCAGTTCTTC
TRBV11-2,TRBD1,few,TRBJ1-2,CASGDRPAGYTF,TGTGCCTCGGGGGACAGGCCGGCGGGCTACACCTTC
TRBV20-1,TRBD2,NA,TRBJ2-1,CSALSGGVLYEQFF,TGCAGTGCCCTTAGCGGGGGGGTTCTCTATGAGCAGTTCTTC
TRBV24-1,TRBD1,NA,TRBJ2-1,CATSETGYNEQFF,TGTGCCACCTCCGAGACAGGGTACAATGAGCAGTTCTTC
TRBV20-1,NA,NA,TRBJ1-1,CSVSPDTNTEAFF,TGCAGTGTCTCTCCAGACACGAACACTGAAGCTTTCTTT
TRBV7-9,NA,few,TRBJ2-5,CASSARTVSHQYF,TGTGCCAGCAGCGCCCGGACAGTCTCCCACCAGTACTTC
TRBV5-1,NA,NA,TRBJ1-1,CASSLGEKWTEAFF,TGTGCCAGCAGCTTGGGCGAAAAATGGACTGAAGCTTTCTTT
TRBV7-2,NA,NA,TRBJ2-5,CASSFQGGEGETQYF,TGTGCCAGCAGCTTCCAAGGAGGCGAAGGAGAGACCCAGTACTTC
TRBV7-3,TRBD1,NA,TRBJ1-1,CASSLRGRDSYTNTEAFF,TGTGCCAGCAGCTTAAGAGGTCGGGACAGCTACACGAACACTGAAGCTTTCTTT
TRBV7-9,NA,NA,TRBJ2-7,CASSFGSRSYEQYF,TGTGCCAGCAGCTTCGGGTCCCGCTCCTACGAGCAGTACTTC
TRBV5-5,NA,few,TRBJ1-1,CASSWAGGGTEAFF,TGTGCCAGCAGCTGGGCGGGCGGAGGGACTGAAGCTTTCTTT
TRBV28,TRBD1,NA,TRBJ1-2,CASRRQGFSGYTF,TGTGCCAGCAGGAGACAGGGATTCAGTGGCTACACCTTC
TRBV27,NA,NA,TRBJ1-2,CASSDRRNYGYTF,TGTGCCAGCAGTGACAGAAGGAACTATGGCTACACCTTC
TRBV29-1,TRBD2,NA,TRBJ2-1,CSVGRSDNEQFF,TGCAGCGTCGGGAGGAGTGATAATGAGCAGTTCTTC
TRBV7-9,TRBD2,NA,TRBJ2-5,CASIRGLAENNEQYF,TGTGCCAGCATCAGAGGACTAGCGGAGAACAATGAGCAGTACTTC
TRBV21-1,NA,NA,TRBJ2-5,CASSKRGRQETQYF,TGTGCCAGCAGCAAACGGGGGCGTCAAGAGACCCAGTACTTC
TRBV6-6,NA,NA,TRBJ1-1,CASVCGRGNYRNTEAFF,TGTGCCAGCGTCTGTGGCAGAGGAAACTATCGGAACACTGAAGCTTTCTTT
TRBV12-3/TRBV12-4,NA,NA,TRBJ2-7,CASSLSGGYYEQYF,TGTGCCAGCAGTTTATCCGGGGGTTACTACGAGCAGTACTTC
TRBV12-3/TRBV12-4,NA,NA,TRBJ1-2,CASSPAADSINYGYTF,TGTGCCAGCAGTCCCGCGGCAGATAGTATTAACTATGGCTACACCTTC
TRBV5-5,NA,NA,TRBJ2-5,CASSLNVGPQETQYF,TGTGCCAGCAGCTTAAATGTCGGGCCCCAAGAGACCCAGTACTTC
TRBV27,TRBD2,NA,TRBJ2-5,CASSRASGSWETQYF,TGTGCCAGCAGTAGGGCTAGCGGGAGTTGGGAGACCCAGTACTTC
TRBV14,NA,few,TRBJ2-1,CASSQDPSPLLLNEQFF,TGTGCCAGCAGCCAAGACCCTAGCCCCCTGCTCCTCAATGAGCAGTTCTTC
TRBV7-6,NA,few,TRBJ1-1,CASSLDAGFTEAFF,TGTGCCAGCAGCTTAGATGCAGGGTTCACTGAAGCTTTCTTT
TRBV20-1,TRBD1,few,TRBJ2-3,CSARGRGPADTQYF,TGCAGTGCTAGGGGCAGGGGGCCAGCAGATACGCAGTATTTT
TRBV7-2,TRBD1,few,TRBJ1-5,CASSFHLTGSQPQHF,TGTGCCAGCAGCTTCCACCTGACAGGGAGTCAGCCCCAGCATTTT
TRBV6-5,NA,few,TRBJ2-7,CASSYDGNSYEQYF,TGTGCCAGCAGTTATGACGGGAACTCCTACGAGCAGTACTTC
TRBV6-6,NA,NA,TRBJ2-1,CASSSHVSAAYNEQFF,TGTGCCAGCAGTTCCCATGTCAGCGCCGCTTACAATGAGCAGTTTTTC
TRBV4-2,TRBD2,few,TRBJ2-3,CASSQPSSSGGTDTQYF,TGTGCCAGCAGCCAGCCCTCCTCTAGCGGGGGTACAGATACGCAGTATTTT
TRBV29-1,NA,few,TRBJ2-5,CSVDLARYQETQYF,TGCAGCGTTGACTTGGCGCGGTACCAAGAGACCCAGTACTTC
TRBV5-1,NA,NA,TRBJ1-1,CASSLGSTNTEAFF,TGCGCCAGCAGCTTGGGTAGCACGAACACTGAAGCTTTCTTT
TRBV7-3,TRBD2,NA,TRBJ2-7,CASSLGPHGVAGGEQYF,TGTGCCAGCAGCCTAGGCCCGCACGGGGTAGCGGGAGGCGAGCAGTACTTC
TRBV25-1,NA,NA,TRBJ2-5,CASTVAVGNEQYF,TGTGCCAGCACTGTCGCGGTAGGCAATGAGCAGTACTTC
TRBV29-1,NA,NA,TRBJ2-1,CSVEDGMPPNEQFF,TGCAGCGTTGAAGATGGGATGCCGCCCAATGAGCAGTTCTTC
TRBV7-2,NA,NA,TRBJ2-7,CASSLAPTSWYEQYF,TGTGCCAGCAGCTTAGCGCCCACCTCATGGTACGAGCAGTACTTC